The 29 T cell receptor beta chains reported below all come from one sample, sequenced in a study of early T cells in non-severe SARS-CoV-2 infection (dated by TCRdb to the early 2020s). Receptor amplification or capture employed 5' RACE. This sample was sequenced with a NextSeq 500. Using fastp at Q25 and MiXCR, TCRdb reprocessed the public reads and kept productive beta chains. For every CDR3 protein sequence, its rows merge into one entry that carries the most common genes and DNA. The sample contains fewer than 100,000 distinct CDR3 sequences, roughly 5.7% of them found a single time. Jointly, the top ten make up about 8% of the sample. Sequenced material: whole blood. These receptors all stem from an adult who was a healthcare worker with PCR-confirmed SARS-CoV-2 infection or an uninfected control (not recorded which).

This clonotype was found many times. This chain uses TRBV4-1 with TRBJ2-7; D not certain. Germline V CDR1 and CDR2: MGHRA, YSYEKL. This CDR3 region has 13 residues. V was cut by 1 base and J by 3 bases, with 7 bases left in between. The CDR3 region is CASSQGVGYEQYF. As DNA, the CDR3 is TGCGCCAGCAGCCAAGGCGTGGGCTACGAGCAGTACTTC.

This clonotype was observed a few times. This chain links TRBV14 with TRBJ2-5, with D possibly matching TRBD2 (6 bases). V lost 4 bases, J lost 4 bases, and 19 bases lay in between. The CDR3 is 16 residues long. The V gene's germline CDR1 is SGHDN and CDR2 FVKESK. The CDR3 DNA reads TGTGCCAGCAGCCTCATCACCCCGGGGGTCGGAGAGACCCAGTACTTC. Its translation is CASSLITPGVGETQYF.

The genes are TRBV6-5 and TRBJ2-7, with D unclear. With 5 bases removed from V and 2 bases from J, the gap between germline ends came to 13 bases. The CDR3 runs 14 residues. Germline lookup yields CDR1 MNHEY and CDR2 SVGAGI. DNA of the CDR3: TGTGCCAGCAGTGTGCTCGGCGGCGCCTACGAGCAGTACTTC. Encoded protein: CASSVLGGAYEQYF.

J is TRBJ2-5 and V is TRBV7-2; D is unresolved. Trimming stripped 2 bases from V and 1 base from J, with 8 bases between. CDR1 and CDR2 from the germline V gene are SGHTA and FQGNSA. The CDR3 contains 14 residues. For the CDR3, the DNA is TGTGCCAGCAGCTTAACGGCAGGCCAAGAGACCCAGTACTTC. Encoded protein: CASSLTAGQETQYF.

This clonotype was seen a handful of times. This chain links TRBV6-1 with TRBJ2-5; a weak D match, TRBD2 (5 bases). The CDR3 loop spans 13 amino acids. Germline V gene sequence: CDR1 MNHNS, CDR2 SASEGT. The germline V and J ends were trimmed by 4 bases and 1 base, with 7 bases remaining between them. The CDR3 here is CASSAGFQETQYF. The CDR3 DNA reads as TGTGCCAGCAGTGCGGGGTTCCAAGAGACCCAGTACTTC.

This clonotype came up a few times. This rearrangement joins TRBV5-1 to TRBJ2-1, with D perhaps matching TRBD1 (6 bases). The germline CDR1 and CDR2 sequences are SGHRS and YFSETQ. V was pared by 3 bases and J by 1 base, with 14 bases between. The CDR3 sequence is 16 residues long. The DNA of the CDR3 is TGCGCCAGCAGCTGGGAAAAGACAGGATCCTACAATGAGCAGTTCTTC. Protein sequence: CASSWEKTGSYNEQFF.

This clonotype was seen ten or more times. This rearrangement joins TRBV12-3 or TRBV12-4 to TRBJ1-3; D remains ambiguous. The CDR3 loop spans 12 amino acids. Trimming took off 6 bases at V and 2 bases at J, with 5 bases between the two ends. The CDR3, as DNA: TGTGCCAGCAGAGACGCTGGAAACACCATATATTTT. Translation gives CASRDAGNTIYF.

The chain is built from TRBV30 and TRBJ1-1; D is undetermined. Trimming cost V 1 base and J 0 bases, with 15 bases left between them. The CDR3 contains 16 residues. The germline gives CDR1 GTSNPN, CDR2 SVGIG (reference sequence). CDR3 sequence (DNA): TGTGCCTGGAGTGAGCCTACTGGGGATTTGAACACTGAAGCTTTCTTT. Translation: CAWSEPTGDLNTEAFF.

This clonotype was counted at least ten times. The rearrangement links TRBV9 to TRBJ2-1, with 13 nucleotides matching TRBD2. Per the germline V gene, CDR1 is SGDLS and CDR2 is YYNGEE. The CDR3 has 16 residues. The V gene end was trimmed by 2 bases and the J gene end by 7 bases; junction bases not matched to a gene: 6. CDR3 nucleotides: TGTGCCAGCAGCGTTGGACTAGCGGGAGTAAGAAATGAGCAGTTCTTC. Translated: CASSVGLAGVRNEQFF.

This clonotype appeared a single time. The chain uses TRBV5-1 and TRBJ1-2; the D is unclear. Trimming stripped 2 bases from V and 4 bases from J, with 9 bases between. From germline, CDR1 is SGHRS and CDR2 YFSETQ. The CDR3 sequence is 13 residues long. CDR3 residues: CASSFGDFYGYTF. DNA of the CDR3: TGCGCCAGCAGCTTTGGGGATTTCTATGGCTACACCTTC.

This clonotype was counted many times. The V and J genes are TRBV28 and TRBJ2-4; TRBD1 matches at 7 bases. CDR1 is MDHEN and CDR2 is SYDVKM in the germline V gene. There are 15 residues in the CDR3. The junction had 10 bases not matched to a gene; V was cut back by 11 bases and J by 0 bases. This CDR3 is CASSSTGPAKNIQYF. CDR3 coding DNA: TGTGCCTCCTCTTCGACAGGGCCAGCCAAAAACATTCAGTACTTC. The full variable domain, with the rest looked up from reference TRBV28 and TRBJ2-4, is DVKVTQSSRYLVKRTGEKVFLECVQDMDHENMFWYRQDPGLGLRLIYFSYDVKMKEKGDIPEGYSVSREKKERFSLILESASTNQTSMYLCASSSTGPAKNIQYFGAGTRLSVL.

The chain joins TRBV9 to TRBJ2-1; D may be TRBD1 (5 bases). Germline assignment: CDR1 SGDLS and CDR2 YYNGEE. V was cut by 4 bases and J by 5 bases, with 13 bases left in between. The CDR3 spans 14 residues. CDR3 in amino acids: CASSLLGLNNEQFF. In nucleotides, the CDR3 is TGTGCCAGCAGCCTTCTGGGGCTCAACAATGAGCAGTTCTTC.

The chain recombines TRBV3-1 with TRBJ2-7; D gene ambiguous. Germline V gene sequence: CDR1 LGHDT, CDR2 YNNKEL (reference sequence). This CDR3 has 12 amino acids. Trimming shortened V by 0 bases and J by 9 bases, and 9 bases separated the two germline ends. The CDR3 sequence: CASSQDRHGQYF. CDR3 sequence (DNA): TGTGCCAGCAGCCAAGACAGACATGGGCAGTACTTC.

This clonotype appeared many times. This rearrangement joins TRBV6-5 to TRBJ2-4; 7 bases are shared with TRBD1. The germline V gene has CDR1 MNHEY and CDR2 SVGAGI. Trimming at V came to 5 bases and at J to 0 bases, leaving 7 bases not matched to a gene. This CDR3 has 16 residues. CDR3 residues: CASSTWTGLAKNIQYF. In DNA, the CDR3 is TGTGCCAGCAGTACATGGACAGGCCTAGCCAAAAACATTCAGTACTTC.

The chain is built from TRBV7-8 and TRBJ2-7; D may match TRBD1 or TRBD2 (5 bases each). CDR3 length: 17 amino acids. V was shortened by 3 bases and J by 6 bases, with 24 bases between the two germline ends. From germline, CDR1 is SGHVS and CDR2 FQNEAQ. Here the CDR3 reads CASSFSGLSLVIPEQYF. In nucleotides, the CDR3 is TGTGCCAGCAGCTTTTCGGGGCTCAGCTTAGTAATTCCCGAGCAGTACTTC.

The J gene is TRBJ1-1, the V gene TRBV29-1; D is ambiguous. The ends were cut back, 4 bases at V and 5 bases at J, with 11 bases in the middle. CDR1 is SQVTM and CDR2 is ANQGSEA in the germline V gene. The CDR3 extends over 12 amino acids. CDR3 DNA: TGCAGCGTTGGGACGGTGGGTACTGAAGCTTTCTTT. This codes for CSVGTVGTEAFF.

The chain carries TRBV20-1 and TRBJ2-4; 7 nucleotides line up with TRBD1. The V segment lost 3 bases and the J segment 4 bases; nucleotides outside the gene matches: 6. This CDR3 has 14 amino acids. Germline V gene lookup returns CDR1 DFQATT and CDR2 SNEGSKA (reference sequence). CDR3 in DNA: TGCAGTGCTAGGGATGACAGGGCAAAAAACATTCAGTACTTC. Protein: CSARDDRAKNIQYF.

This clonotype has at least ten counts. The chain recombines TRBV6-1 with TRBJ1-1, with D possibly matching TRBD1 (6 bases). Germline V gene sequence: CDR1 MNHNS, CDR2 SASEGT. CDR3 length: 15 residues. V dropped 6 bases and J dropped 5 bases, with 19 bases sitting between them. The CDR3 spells CASSLVTGIGTEAFF. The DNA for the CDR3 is TGTGCCAGCAGCCTAGTCACAGGGATAGGTACTGAAGCTTTCTTT.

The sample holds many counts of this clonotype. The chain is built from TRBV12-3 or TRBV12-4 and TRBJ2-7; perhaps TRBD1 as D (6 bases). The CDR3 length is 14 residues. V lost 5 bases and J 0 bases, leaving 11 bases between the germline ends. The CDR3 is CASSPTGSSYEQYF. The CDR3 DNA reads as TGTGCCAGCAGTCCAACAGGGAGCTCCTACGAGCAGTACTTC.

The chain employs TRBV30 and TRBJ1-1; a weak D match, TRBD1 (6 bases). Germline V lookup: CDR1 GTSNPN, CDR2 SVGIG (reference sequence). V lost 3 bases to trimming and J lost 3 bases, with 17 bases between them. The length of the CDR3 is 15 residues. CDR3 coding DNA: TGTGCCTGGAGCTTCAGTACAGGGATGGACACTGAAGCTTTCTTT. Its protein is CAWSFSTGMDTEAFF.

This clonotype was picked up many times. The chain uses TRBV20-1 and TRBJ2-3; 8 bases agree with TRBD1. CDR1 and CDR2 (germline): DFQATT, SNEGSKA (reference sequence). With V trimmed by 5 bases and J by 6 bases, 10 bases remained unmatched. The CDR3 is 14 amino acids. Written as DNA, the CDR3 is TGCAGTGCTGTTGACAGGGGACTTACGGATACGCAGTATTTT. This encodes CSAVDRGLTDTQYF.

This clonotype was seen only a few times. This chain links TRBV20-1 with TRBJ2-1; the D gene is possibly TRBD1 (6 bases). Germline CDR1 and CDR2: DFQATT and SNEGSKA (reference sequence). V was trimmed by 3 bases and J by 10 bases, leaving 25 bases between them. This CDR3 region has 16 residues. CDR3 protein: CSARWGLAPLTGEQFF. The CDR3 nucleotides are TGCAGTGCTAGGTGGGGGCTAGCCCCTCTCACGGGGGAGCAGTTCTTC.

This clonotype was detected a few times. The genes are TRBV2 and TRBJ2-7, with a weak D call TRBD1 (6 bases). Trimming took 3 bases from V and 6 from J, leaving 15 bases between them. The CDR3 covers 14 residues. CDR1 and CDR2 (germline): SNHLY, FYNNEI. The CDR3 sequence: CASSEKTNRAEQYF. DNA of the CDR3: TGTGCCAGCAGTGAGAAAACCAACAGGGCCGAGCAGTACTTC.

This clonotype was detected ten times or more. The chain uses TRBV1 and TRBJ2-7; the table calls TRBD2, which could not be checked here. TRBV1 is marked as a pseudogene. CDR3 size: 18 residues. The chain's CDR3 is CTSSQDAGVAGVLYEQYF. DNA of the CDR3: TGCACCAGCAGCCAAGATGCCGGAGTAGCGGGAGTATTGTACGAGCAGTACTTC.

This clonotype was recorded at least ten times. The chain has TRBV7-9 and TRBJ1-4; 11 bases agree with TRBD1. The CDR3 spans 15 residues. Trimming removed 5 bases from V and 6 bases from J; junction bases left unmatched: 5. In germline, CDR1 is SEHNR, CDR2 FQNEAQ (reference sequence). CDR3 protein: CASSERTGGDEKLFF. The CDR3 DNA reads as TGTGCCAGCAGCGAACGGACAGGGGGCGATGAAAAACTGTTTTTT.

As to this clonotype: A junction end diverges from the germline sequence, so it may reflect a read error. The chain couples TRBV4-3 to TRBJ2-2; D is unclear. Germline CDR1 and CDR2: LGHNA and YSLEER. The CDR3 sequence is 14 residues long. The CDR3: CASSQASNIGELFF. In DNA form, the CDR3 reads TGCGCCAGCAGCCAAGCCTCGAACATCGGGGAGCTGTTTTTT.

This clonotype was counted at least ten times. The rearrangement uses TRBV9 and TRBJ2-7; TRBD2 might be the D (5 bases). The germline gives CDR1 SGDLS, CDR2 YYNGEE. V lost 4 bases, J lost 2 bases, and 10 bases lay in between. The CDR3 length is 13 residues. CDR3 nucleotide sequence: TGTGCCAGCAGCCCCTCGGGGACCTACGAGCAGTACTTC. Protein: CASSPSGTYEQYF.

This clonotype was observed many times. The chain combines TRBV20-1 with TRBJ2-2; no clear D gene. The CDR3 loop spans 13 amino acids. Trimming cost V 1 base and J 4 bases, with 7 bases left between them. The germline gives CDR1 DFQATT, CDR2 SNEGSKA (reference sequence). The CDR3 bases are TGCAGTGCTAGAGTGTCAGCCACCGGGGAGCTGTTTTTT. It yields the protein CSARVSATGELFF.

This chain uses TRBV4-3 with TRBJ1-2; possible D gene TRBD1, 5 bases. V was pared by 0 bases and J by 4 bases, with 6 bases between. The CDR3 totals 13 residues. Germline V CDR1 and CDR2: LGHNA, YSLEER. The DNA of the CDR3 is TGCGCCAGCAGCCAAGATACAGGCTATGGCTACACCTTC. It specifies CASSQDTGYGYTF.